This T cell receptor beta chain was recorded in a study of OX40 agonist ivuxolimab in advanced cancers. The study, taken as a whole, reports: In the 0.1 to 3.0 mg/kg range, CD4+ and CD8+ blood T cells had expanded clonally by week 6.

There are 14 residues in the CDR3. Trimming removed 6 bases from V and 4 bases from J, with 15 bases in between. In germline, CDR1 is LNHDA, CDR2 SQIVND (reference sequence). About this clone itself: Its specificity is not known.

The table came from immunoSEQ multiplex PCR; TCRdb's copy has only in-frame clones and leaves some out. Of 60,000 to 80,000 clones in the sample, about 86% were seen once. At cycle 4 day 1, cycle 7 day 1, and baseline, blood was sampled. Sequencing used CD4+ or CD8+ T cells sorted from blood, obtained in a trial of the OX40 agonist ivuxolimab. This TCR came from an adult with an advanced solid tumor such as melanoma, head and neck, liver or kidney cancer. The chain recombines TRBV19 with TRBJ1-1; D possibly corresponds to TRBD1 (5 bases). CDR3 sequence reads: CASRLGGVVTEAFF. The DNA for the CDR3 is TGTGCCAGTAGATTGGGGGGAGTCGTCACTGAAGCTTTCTTT.